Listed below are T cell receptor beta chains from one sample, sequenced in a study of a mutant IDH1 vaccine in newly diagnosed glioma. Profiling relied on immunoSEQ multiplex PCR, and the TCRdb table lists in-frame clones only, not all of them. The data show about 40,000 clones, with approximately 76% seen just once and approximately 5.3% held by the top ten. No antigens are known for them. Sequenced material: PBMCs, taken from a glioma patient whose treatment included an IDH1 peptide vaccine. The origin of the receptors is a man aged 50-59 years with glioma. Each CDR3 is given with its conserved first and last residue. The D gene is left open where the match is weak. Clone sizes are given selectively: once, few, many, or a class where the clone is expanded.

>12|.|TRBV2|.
CASMRGGQPQHF
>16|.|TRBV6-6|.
CASSYSDPDRPYEQYF
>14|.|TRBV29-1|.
CSVGEGRGGQPQHF
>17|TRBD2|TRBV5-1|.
CASSPPGTSGAHGELFF
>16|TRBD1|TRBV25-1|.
CASSPDRGREDTEAFF
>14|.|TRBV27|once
CASSSAPKDYEQYF
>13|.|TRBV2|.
CASSGTKGGELFF
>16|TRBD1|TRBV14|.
CASSQGAGQGPYEQYF
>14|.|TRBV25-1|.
CASSELRTDYGYTF
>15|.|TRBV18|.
CASSLQGGKTDEQYF
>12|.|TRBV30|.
CAWSSSGNTIYF
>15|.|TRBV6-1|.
CASSLGAPRERGYTF
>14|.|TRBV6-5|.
CASSLTGNPYEQYF
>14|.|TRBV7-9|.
CASSLRGWKEGYTF
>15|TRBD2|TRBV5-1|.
CASSLGLAEYNEQFF
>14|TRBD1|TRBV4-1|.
CASSQKQGAGEAFF
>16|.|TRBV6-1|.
CASSEEGSPNTGELFF
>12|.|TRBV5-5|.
CASKLNNSPLHF
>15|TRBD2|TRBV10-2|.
CASSESGGGADTQYF
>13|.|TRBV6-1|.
CATTSQGNTEAFF
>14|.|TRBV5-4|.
CASSDDTYTGELFF
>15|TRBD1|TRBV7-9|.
CASSFDRAVGETQYF